These 5 T cell receptor beta chains were sequenced from one sample in a study of cytomegalovirus exposure and HLA in healthy donors. 60 Vbeta and 13 Jbeta primers were used in PCR. Measured with immunoSEQ multiplex PCR; TCRdb has only the in-frame clones, and not every one. The repertoire has roughly 150,000 clones, 75% of them found once; the top ten carry about 11%. Sequenced sample: PBMCs. These receptors were collected from a man aged 18 to 29 in good health and CMV-seropositive.

This clone was counted only a few times. The chain joins TRBV11-1 to TRBJ2-7; 7 bases fit TRBD1. The J segment lost 6 bases and the V segment lost 0 bases, leaving 2 bases of the junction unmatched. Germline V gene sequence: CDR1 SGHAT, CDR2 FQDESV (reference sequence). The CDR3 has 13 amino acids. DNA of the CDR3: TGTGCCAGCAGCTTAGCGGGACAGCGCGAGCAGTACTTC. Protein: CASSLAGQREQYF.

This clone came up once. The rearrangement uses TRBV6-5 and TRBJ2-2, with D perhaps TRBD2 (6 bases). Germline lookup yields CDR1 MNHEY and CDR2 SVGAGI. The CDR3 is made up of 16 amino acids. The ends were cut back, 1 base at V and 1 base at J, with 10 bases in the middle. The CDR3 bases are TGTGCCAGCAGTTACTTCGGAGGGGAGAACACCGGGGAGCTGTTTTTT. It specifies CASSYFGGENTGELFF.

V and J are TRBV5-1 and TRBJ1-2, with 8 positions matching TRBD1. The germline CDR1 and CDR2 sequences are SGHRS and YFSETQ. The CDR3 has 16 amino acids. With 2 bases clipped from V and 8 bases from J, the junction kept 14 bases outside the gene matches. CDR3 nucleotides: TGCGCCAGCAGCTTCGGGGCTGGGGCAGGGGGCTGGGGCTACACCTTC. Protein product: CASSFGAGAGGWGYTF. Full variable domain (rest looked up from reference TRBV5-1 and TRBJ1-2): KAGVTQTPRYLIKTRGQQVTLSCSPISGHRSVSWYQQTPGQGLQFLFEYFSETQRNKGNFPGRFSGRQFSNSRSEMNVSTLELGDSALYLCASSFGAGAGGWGYTFGSGTRLTVV.

The chain uses TRBV28 and TRBJ1-4; TRBD1 is a possible D gene (5 bases). The germline V and J ends were trimmed by 2 bases and 7 bases, with 11 bases remaining between them. CDR3 length: 14 amino acids. The germline V gene encodes CDR1 MDHEN and CDR2 SYDVKM. Here the CDR3 reads CASSLDSSPEKLFF. In DNA form, the CDR3 reads TGTGCCAGCAGTTTAGACAGTTCGCCTGAAAAACTGTTTTTT.

J is TRBJ2-1 and V is TRBV6-4; possibly TRBD2 for D (6 bases). The germline CDR1 and CDR2 sequences are MRHNA and SNTAGT. V was trimmed by 4 bases and J by 9 bases, leaving 19 bases between them. CDR3 size: 15 residues. CDR3: CASSADGSQRSEQFF. The CDR3 nucleotides are TGTGCCAGCAGTGCGGACGGGAGTCAGAGGAGTGAGCAGTTCTTC.